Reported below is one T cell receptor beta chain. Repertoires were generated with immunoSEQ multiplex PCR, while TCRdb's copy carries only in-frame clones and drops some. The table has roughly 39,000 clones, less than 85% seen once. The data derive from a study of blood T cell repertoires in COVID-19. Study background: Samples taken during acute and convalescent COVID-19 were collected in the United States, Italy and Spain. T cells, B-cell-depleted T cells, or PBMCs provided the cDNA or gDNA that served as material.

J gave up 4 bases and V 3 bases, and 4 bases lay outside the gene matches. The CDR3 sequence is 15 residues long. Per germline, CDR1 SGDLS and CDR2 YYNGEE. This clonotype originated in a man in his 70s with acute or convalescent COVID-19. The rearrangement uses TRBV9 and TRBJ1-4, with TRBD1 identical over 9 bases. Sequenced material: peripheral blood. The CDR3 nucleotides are TGTGCCAGCAGCGACGACAGGGGGGTTAATGAAAAACTGTTTTTT. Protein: CASSDDRGVNEKLFF.